This T cell receptor (beta chain) originates from a study of Graves' ophthalmopathy and Graves' hyperthyroidism. Whole-study findings and limits: Sensitivity of 65% to 71% and specificity of approximately 76% were achieved by the model that predicted ophthalmopathy progression. A model of 13 signatures distinguished ophthalmopathy from stable hyperthyroidism at approximately 89% sensitivity and nearly 83% specificity.

This clonotype was found many times. What it binds is not known. Amplification from RNA transcripts yielded the TCR beta CDR3 regions. First-round RT-PCR with HTBI primers preceded a second-round multiplex PCR. From the multiplex PCR reads, TCRdb called clonotypes with MiXCR, one entry per CDR3 protein. In the table there are 900,000 to 1,200,000 distinct CDR3 sequences, approximately 35% of which are singletons. The sample consisted of peripheral blood or thyroid tissue (not recorded which). This TCR came from an adult man with Graves' hyperthyroidism.

In DNA form, the CDR3 reads TGCGCCAGCAGCCAACGGATCACCGGGACTAGCGGGAGGCATTCCTACGAGCAGTACTTC. Its translation: CASSQRITGTSGRHSYEQYF. This chain joins TRBV4-3 and TRBJ2-7; 15 nucleotides agree with TRBD2. Trimming cost V 2 bases and J 1 base; bases outside gene matches: 12. This CDR3 spans 20 amino acids. Germline CDR1 LGHNA, CDR2 YSLEER.